This T cell receptor (beta chain) was recorded in a study of T cell repertoires in cytomegalovirus infection. Remarks on this clonotype: The antigen is not known.

TCRdb fed the reads into MiXCR, producing one record per CDR3 protein. Here the sample spans under 800,000 distinct CDR3 sequences, 20% to 25% being singletons. Study-wide results and caveats: In two of eight donors, the top clonotype was HLA-C-restricted CMV-specific.

The receptor was isolated from a human donor in good health (CMV status not recorded). Some clones in this sample may be carry-over from other donors' samples. The sample comprised CD8+ T cells from PBMCs.

The DNA for the CDR3 is TGCAGCGTGCCCTTGGGGGGCGCCCATGGCTACACCTTC. Encoded protein: CSVPLGGAHGYTF. This chain uses TRBV29-1 with TRBJ1-2; D might be TRBD1 (6 bases). Per the germline V gene, CDR1 is SQVTM and CDR2 is ANQGSEA. The CDR3 runs to 13 residues. Trimming shortened V by 6 bases and J by 6 bases, and 17 bases separated the two germline ends.